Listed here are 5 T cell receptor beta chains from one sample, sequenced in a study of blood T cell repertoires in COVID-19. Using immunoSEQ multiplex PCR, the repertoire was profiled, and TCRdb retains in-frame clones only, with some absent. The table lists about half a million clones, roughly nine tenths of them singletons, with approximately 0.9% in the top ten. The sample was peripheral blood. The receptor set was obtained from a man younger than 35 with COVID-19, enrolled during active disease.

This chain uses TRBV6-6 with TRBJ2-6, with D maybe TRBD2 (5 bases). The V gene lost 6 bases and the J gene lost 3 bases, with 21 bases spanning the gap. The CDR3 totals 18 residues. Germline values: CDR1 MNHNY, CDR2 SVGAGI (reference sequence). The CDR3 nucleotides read TGTGCCAGCAGCCGAAAACGGGATTTAGGGTATGGGGCCAACGTCCTGACTTTC. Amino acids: CASSRKRDLGYGANVLTF.

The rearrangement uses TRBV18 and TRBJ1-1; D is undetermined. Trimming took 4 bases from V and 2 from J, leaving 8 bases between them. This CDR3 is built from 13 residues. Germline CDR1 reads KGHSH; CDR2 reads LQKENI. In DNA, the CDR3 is TGTGCCAGCTCACTGACTGGTAACACTGAAGCTTTCTTT. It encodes CASSLTGNTEAFF.

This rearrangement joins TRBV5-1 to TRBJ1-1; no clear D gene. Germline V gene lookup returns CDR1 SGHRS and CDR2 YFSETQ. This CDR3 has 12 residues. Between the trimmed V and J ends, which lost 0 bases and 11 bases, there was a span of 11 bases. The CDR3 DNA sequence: TGCGCCAGCAGCTTGGGAGGCGTAGAGGCTTTCTTT. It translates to CASSLGGVEAFF.

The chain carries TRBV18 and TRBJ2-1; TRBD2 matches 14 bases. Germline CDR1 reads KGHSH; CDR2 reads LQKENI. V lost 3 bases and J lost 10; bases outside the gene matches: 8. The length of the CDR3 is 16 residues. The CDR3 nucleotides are TGTGCCAGCTCACCGCGACCGGGACTAGCGGGAGTCGAGCAGTTCTTC. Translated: CASSPRPGLAGVEQFF.

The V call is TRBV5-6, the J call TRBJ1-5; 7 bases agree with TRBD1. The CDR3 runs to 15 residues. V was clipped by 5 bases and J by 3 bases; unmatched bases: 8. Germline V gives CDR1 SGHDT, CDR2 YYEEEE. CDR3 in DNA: TGTGCCAGCAGTATTACAGGGGTCTCCAATCAGCCCCAGCATTTT. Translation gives CASSITGVSNQPQHF.